A single sample gave rise to the 30 T cell receptor beta chains below, sequenced in a study of B cell selection in AIRE deficiency. The sorted conventional CD4 T cells were gated as CD4+CD127+. Here immunoSEQ multiplex PCR was the method, and the copy in TCRdb shows in-frame clones only, minus some. The sample has around 23,000 clones, just under 97% seen once. The material sequenced was CD4+CD127+ conventional T cells sorted from PBMCs. The receptors were sampled from a human donor in good health.

This sequence joins TRBV19 and TRBJ1-3; D is unclear. This CDR3 is 15 amino acids long. The germline gives CDR1 LNHDA, CDR2 SQIVND (reference sequence). Trimming removed 3 bases at V and 0 bases at J, with 9 bases between. CDR3 loop: CASSMAATSGNTIYF. The CDR3, as DNA: TGTGCCAGTAGTATGGCAGCGACCTCTGGAAACACCATATATTTT.

The rearrangement uses TRBV5-1 and TRBJ2-7; TRBD2 matches 12 bases. The CDR3 consists of 15 residues. The J segment lost 2 bases and the V segment lost 3 bases, leaving 3 bases of the junction unmatched. Germline V lookup: CDR1 SGHRS, CDR2 YFSETQ. The CDR3 region has the DNA TGCGCCAGCAGCTCCCGGACTAGCGGGGCCTACGAGCAGTACTTC. Protein product: CASSSRTSGAYEQYF.

The chain employs TRBV5-6 and TRBJ2-1, with 8 positions matching TRBD1. The V gene's germline CDR1 is SGHDT and CDR2 YYEEEE. CDR3 length equals 16 residues. The junction had 13 bases not matched to a gene; V was cut back by 4 bases and J by 7 bases. CDR3 coding DNA: TGTGCCAGCAGCACTACAGGGGGGACCACGGATAATGAGCAGTTCTTC. Translation: CASSTTGGTTDNEQFF. The full variable domain, its missing parts supplied by reference TRBV5-6 and TRBJ2-1, is DAGVTQSPTHLIKTRGQQVTLRCSPKSGHDTVSWYQQALGQGPQFIFQYYEEEERQRGNFPDRFSGHQFPNYSSELNVNALLLGDSALYLCASSTTGGTTDNEQFFGPGTRLTVL.

The chain carries TRBV28 and TRBJ1-3; the D is unclear. V was cut by 3 bases and J by 4 bases, with 4 bases left in between. The CDR3 has 12 residues. Germline V gene lookup returns CDR1 MDHEN and CDR2 SYDVKM. The CDR3 region is CASSFSGNTIYF. The DNA of the CDR3 is TGTGCCAGCAGTTTTTCCGGAAACACCATATATTTT. Variable domain in full (rest from reference TRBV28 and TRBJ1-3): DVKVTQSSRYLVKRTGEKVFLECVQDMDHENMFWYRQDPGLGLRLIYFSYDVKMKEKGDIPEGYSVSREKKERFSLILESASTNQTSMYLCASSFSGNTIYFGEGSWLTVV.

The CDR3 coding sequence is TGTGCCAGCGGCATGACAGGGTCAGACTACGAGCAGTACTTC. Its translation is CASGMTGSDYEQYF. This chain connects TRBV6-5 to TRBJ2-5, with 7 bases aligning to TRBD1. The J call may be incorrect, as the DNA end agrees better with TRBJ2-7. Germline V CDR1 and CDR2: MNHEY, SVGAGI. The CDR3 is 14 amino acids.

This clone was detected once. Other nucleotide sequences in the sample specify the same CDR3. This rearrangement joins TRBV19 to TRBJ1-1; D not resolved. The CDR3 consists of 14 residues. V was shortened by 4 bases and J by 3 bases, with 12 bases between the two germline ends. From germline, CDR1 is LNHDA and CDR2 SQIVND (reference sequence). CDR3 loop: CASSTRYGYTEAFF. The CDR3 DNA follows: TGTGCCAGTAGTACGCGATACGGATACACTGAAGCTTTCTTT.

The V gene is TRBV2, the J gene TRBJ1-4; D gene uncertain. The CDR3 spans 14 residues. The ends were cut back, 4 bases at V and 8 bases at J, with 14 bases in the middle. Per the germline V gene, CDR1 is SNHLY and CDR2 is FYNNEI. The CDR3 sequence: CASSGGSRGEKLFF. For the CDR3, the DNA is TGTGCCAGCAGTGGCGGGAGCCGGGGAGAAAAACTGTTTTTT.

This clone appeared once. The rearrangement uses TRBV10-3 and TRBJ2-1; 7 bases are a match to TRBD2. Germline trimming cut 4 bases from V and 6 bases from J; bases unmatched to any gene: 9. CDR1 and CDR2 (germline): ENHRY, SYGVKD. The CDR3 has 15 residues. This CDR3 reads CAISGGGRGGNEQFF. The CDR3 nucleotides are TGTGCCATCAGTGGCGGAGGGAGGGGTGGCAATGAGCAGTTCTTC.

The chain links TRBV2 to TRBJ1-1; D might be TRBD1 (5 bases). The CDR3 runs to 13 residues. The germline CDR1 and CDR2 sequences are SNHLY and FYNNEI. Trimming removed 5 bases from V and 1 base from J, with 8 bases in between. The CDR3 protein is CASSQGGNTEAFF. The CDR3 coding sequence is TGTGCCAGCAGTCAGGGAGGGAACACTGAAGCTTTCTTT.

The CDR3 sequence is CASSPGTGNQPQHF. CDR3 nucleotides: TGTGCCAGCAGCCCAGGGACCGGTAATCAGCCCCAGCATTTT. The chain joins TRBV6-1 to TRBJ1-5; TRBD1 might be the D (5 bases). The germline gives CDR1 MNHNS, CDR2 SASEGT. This CDR3 has 14 residues. V was cut by 6 bases and J by 4 bases, with 13 bases left in between.

The rearrangement joins TRBV7-2 to TRBJ2-1; 11 bases are a match to TRBD1. This CDR3 contains 16 residues. V trimming: 1 base; J trimming: 8 bases; junction bases outside the gene matches: 7. The germline CDR1 and CDR2 sequences are SGHTA and FQGNSA. DNA of the CDR3: TGTGCCAGCAGCTTAGGTTGGACAGGGGGCTGGTATGAGCAGTTCTTC. Protein: CASSLGWTGGWYEQFF.

The genes are TRBV18 and TRBJ2-1; weak D call: TRBD1 (6 bases). This CDR3 spans 14 amino acids. CDR1 is KGHSH and CDR2 is LQKENI in the germline V gene. Trimming pared 4 bases from V and 8 bases from J, leaving 15 bases between. For the CDR3, the DNA is TGTGCCAGCTCACTCTTGGGGGCGGCGGATGAGCAGTTCTTC. Encoded protein: CASSLLGAADEQFF. The full variable domain, in which reference TRBV18 and TRBJ2-1 provide the parts outside the CDR3, is NAGVMQNPRHLVRRRGQEARLRCSPMKGHSHVYWYRQLPEEGLKFMVYLQKENIIDESGMPKERFSAEFPKEGPSILRIQQVVRGDSAAYFCASSLLGAADEQFFGPGTRLTVL.

This chain uses TRBV5-1 with TRBJ1-4, with D uncertain. The V and J ends lost 0 bases and 10 bases respectively, with 13 bases between them. The germline gives CDR1 SGHRS, CDR2 YFSETQ. The CDR3 is 14 amino acids. The CDR3 loop reads CASSLDGSPGKLFF. The CDR3 bases are TGCGCCAGCAGCTTGGATGGTAGCCCGGGAAAACTGTTTTTT. Full variable domain (outside the CDR3, taken from reference TRBV5-1 and TRBJ1-4): KAGVTQTPRYLIKTRGQQVTLSCSPISGHRSVSWYQQTPGQGLQFLFEYFSETQRNKGNFPGRFSGRQFSNSRSEMNVSTLELGDSALYLCASSLDGSPGKLFFGSGTQLSVL.

A note on this clone: An end of the junction does not agree with germline; a read error may underlie this. The V call is TRBV7-7, the J call TRBJ2-3; D unresolved. The CDR3 runs 13 residues. Germline CDR1 is SSHAT and CDR2 is FNYEAQ (reference sequence). The CDR3 reads CASSQSITDTQYF. The CDR3 DNA follows: TGTGCTAGCAGTCAATCTATCACAGATACGCAGTATTTT. Complete variable domain (other parts from reference TRBV7-7 and TRBJ2-3): GAGVSQSPRYKVTKRGQDVTLRCDPISSHATLYWYQQALGQGPEFLTYFNYEAQPDKSGLPSDRFSAERPEGSISTLTIQRTEQRDSAMYRCASSQSITDTQYFGPGTRLTVL.

This clone was seen only once. The chain carries TRBV7-9 and TRBJ2-1; TRBD2 matches 10 bases. Germline V gene sequence: CDR1 SEHNR, CDR2 FQNEAQ (reference sequence). The CDR3 is made up of 16 amino acids. With V trimmed by 5 bases and J by 2 bases, 6 bases remained unmatched. The DNA of the CDR3 is TGTGCCAGCAGCAAACTTAGCGGGGGGACCTACAATGAGCAGTTCTTC. Translating gives CASSKLSGGTYNEQFF. Combining the CDR3 with reference TRBV7-9 and TRBJ2-1 gives the whole variable domain DTGVSQNPRHKITKRGQNVTFRCDPISEHNRLYWYRQTLGQGPEFLTYFQNEAQLEKSRLLSDRFSAERPKGSFSTLEIQRTEQGDSAMYLCASSKLSGGTYNEQFFGPGTRLTVL.

The sample holds one count of this clone. This sequence joins TRBV7-6 and TRBJ2-7, with a possible D match to TRBD2 (6 bases). From germline, CDR1 is SGHVS and CDR2 FNYEAQ. V gave up 5 bases and J gave up 2 bases, with 16 bases separating them. This CDR3 is 15 amino acids long. The CDR3 sequence is CASSLGGVGAYEQYF. The CDR3 DNA reads TGTGCCAGCAGCCTAGGCGGGGTGGGCGCCTACGAGCAGTACTTC.

This sequence joins TRBV9 and TRBJ2-3, with 8 positions matching TRBD2. CDR3 length equals 15 residues. The ends lost 7 bases at V and 4 bases at J; junction bases unmatched: 11. CDR1 is SGDLS, CDR2 YYNGEE, per germline. DNA of the CDR3: TGTGCCAGCGGCGCTGGGACTAGATTCCCAGATACGCAGTATTTT. Translation: CASGAGTRFPDTQYF.

J is TRBJ2-7 and V is TRBV5-4; 10 positions match TRBD2. The CDR3 has 14 amino acids. The V gene end was trimmed by 4 bases and the J gene end by 6 bases; junction bases not matched to a gene: 7. Germline lookup yields CDR1 SGHNT and CDR2 YYREEE (reference sequence). The CDR3 is CASSPLAGVGEQYF. CDR3 bases: TGTGCCAGCAGCCCCCTAGCGGGAGTCGGCGAGCAGTACTTC. The whole variable domain, filled in from reference TRBV5-4 and TRBJ2-7, reads ETGVTQSPTHLIKTRGQQVTLRCSSQSGHNTVSWYQQALGQGPQFIFQYYREEENGRGNFPPRFSGLQFPNYSSELNVNALELDDSALYLCASSPLAGVGEQYFGPGTRLTVT.

This clone was observed a single time. The V call is TRBV4-2, the J call TRBJ2-5; TRBD2 aligns across 8 bases. The CDR3 covers 18 residues. The germline gives CDR1 LGHNA, CDR2 YNFKEQ. Trimming took 1 base from V and 2 from J; bases not matched to a gene: 12. CDR3: CASSQGVAGRGGQETQYF. CDR3 bases: TGTGCCAGCAGCCAAGGGGTGGCAGGACGGGGGGGGCAAGAGACCCAGTACTTC.

A remark on this clone: One junction end disagrees with the germline gene, perhaps due to a read error. V usage is TRBV7-7 and J usage is TRBJ2-3, with no clear D. The CDR3 covers 14 residues. The germline gives CDR1 SSHAT, CDR2 FNYEAQ (reference sequence). Here the CDR3 DNA reads TGTGCTAGCAGCTTACTCCCTAGCACAGATACGCAGTATTTT. Translation gives CASSLLPSTDTQYF.

The genes are TRBV11-3 and TRBJ2-7; D possibly corresponds to TRBD1 (6 bases). CDR3 size: 14 residues. V gave up 5 bases and J gave up 2 bases, with 13 bases separating them. Germline V gene sequence: CDR1 SGHNT, CDR2 YENEEA. The CDR3 bases are TGTGCCAGCAGCCCACAGGGCTCTGCCTACGAGCAGTACTTC. It yields the protein CASSPQGSAYEQYF.

The chain joins TRBV7-6 to TRBJ1-3; unclear D gene. Per the germline V gene, CDR1 is SGHVS and CDR2 is FNYEAQ. Trimming removed 4 bases at V and 4 bases at J, with 8 bases between. The CDR3 extends over 13 amino acids. Written as DNA, the CDR3 is TGTGCCAGCAGCTGGGATGAGGGAAACACCATATATTTT. This gives the protein CASSWDEGNTIYF. The full variable domain, rest sourced from reference TRBV7-6 and TRBJ1-3, is GAGVSQSPRYKVTKRGQDVALRCDPISGHVSLYWYRQALGQGPEFLTYFNYEAQQDKSGLPNDRFSAERPEGSISTLTIQRTEQRDSAMYRCASSWDEGNTIYFGEGSWLTVV.

V and J are TRBV5-1 and TRBJ2-1; 7 positions agree with TRBD2. J was trimmed by 8 bases and V by 1 base; bases with no gene match: 6. The germline gives CDR1 SGHRS, CDR2 YFSETQ. This CDR3 region has 14 residues. The CDR3 here is CASSLIAGQDEQFF. For the CDR3, the DNA is TGCGCCAGCAGCTTGATAGCGGGCCAGGATGAGCAGTTCTTC.

The V call is TRBV5-1, the J call TRBJ1-2; a possible D gene is TRBD1 (5 bases). The CDR3 sequence is 13 residues long. Germline CDR1 reads SGHRS; CDR2 reads YFSETQ. With 4 bases removed from V and 11 bases from J, the gap between germline ends came to 18 bases. The CDR3 DNA is TGCGCCAGCAGCCACGGGACGCCCATGGGGTACACCTTC. It encodes CASSHGTPMGYTF.

The V and J genes are TRBV6-5 and TRBJ2-3; D remains ambiguous. V was cut by 6 bases and J by 0 bases, with 1 base left in between. The CDR3 sequence is 11 residues long. CDR1 and CDR2 from the germline V gene are MNHEY and SVGAGI. The CDR3 bases are TGTGCCAGCAGGAGCACAGATACGCAGTATTTT. This sequence encodes CASRSTDTQYF.

This clone was counted once. V is TRBV19 and J is TRBJ1-1; 9 bases align to TRBD1. J was trimmed by 11 bases and V by 3 bases; bases with no gene match: 13. The CDR3 length is 15 residues. Germline V gene lookup returns CDR1 LNHDA and CDR2 SQIVND (reference sequence). CDR3 nucleotide sequence: TGTGCCAGTAGTATCGAGGGGACAGGGTACGGTGAGGCTTTCTTT. Its protein is CASSIEGTGYGEAFF.

The genes are TRBV6-6 and TRBJ1-2; D remains unclear. Germline CDR1 reads MNHNY; CDR2 reads SVGAGI (reference sequence). Between the trimmed V and J ends, which lost 5 bases and 3 bases, there was a span of 13 bases. This CDR3 has 14 amino acids. CDR3 protein: CASSRDGIDYGYTF. Here the CDR3 DNA reads TGTGCCAGCAGTAGGGATGGGATCGACTATGGCTACACCTTC.

The chain couples TRBV5-5 to TRBJ2-7, with D possibly matching TRBD2 (6 bases). Deletions cut 4 bases from V and 2 bases from J, with 13 bases between. The CDR3 has 14 residues. Germline CDR1 and CDR2: SGHKS and YYEKEE (reference sequence). The CDR3 region has the DNA TGTGCCAGCAGCGCCCTGGCGGGGCCCTACGAGCAGTACTTC. Translating gives CASSALAGPYEQYF.

This clone occurred once. The chain couples TRBV30 to TRBJ2-2; D tentatively reads TRBD1 or TRBD2 (6 bases each). This CDR3 is built from 15 residues. CDR1 is GTSNPN, CDR2 SVGIG, per germline (reference sequence). V was pared by 2 bases and J by 7 bases, with 17 bases between. CDR3 sequence: CAWSPPGAGYGELFF. The DNA of the CDR3 is TGTGCCTGGAGTCCGCCGGGGGCCGGGTACGGGGAGCTGTTTTTT.

The gene calls are TRBV5-1 and TRBJ2-7; a possible D gene is TRBD2 (5 bases). Trimming took off 0 bases at V and 4 bases at J, with 17 bases between the two ends. CDR1 and CDR2 (germline): SGHRS, YFSETQ. The CDR3 consists of 16 residues. CDR3 amino acids: CASSLAVGEGLYEQYF. CDR3 in DNA: TGCGCCAGCAGCTTGGCCGTGGGTGAGGGTTTGTACGAGCAGTACTTC.